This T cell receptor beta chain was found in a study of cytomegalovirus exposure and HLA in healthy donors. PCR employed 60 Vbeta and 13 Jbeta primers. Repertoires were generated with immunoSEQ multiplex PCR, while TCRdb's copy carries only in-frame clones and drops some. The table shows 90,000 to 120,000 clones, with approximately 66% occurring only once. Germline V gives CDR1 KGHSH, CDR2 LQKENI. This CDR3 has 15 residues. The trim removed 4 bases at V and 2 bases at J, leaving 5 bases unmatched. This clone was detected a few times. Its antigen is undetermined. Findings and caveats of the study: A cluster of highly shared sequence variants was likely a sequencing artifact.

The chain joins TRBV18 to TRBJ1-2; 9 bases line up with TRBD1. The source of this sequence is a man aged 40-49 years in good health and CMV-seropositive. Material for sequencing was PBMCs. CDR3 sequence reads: CASSLTGTGNYGYTF. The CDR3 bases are TGTGCCAGCTCACTAACCGGGACAGGGAACTATGGCTACACCTTC.